These T cell receptor beta chains were read from a single sample in a study of cytomegalovirus exposure and HLA in healthy donors. Generated by immunoSEQ multiplex PCR, the TCRdb table keeps only in-frame clones and is missing some. The data include about 120,000 clones; the top ten clones carry approximately 1.6%. The sequencing input was PBMCs. These receptors were collected from a woman aged 40 to 50 in good health and CMV-seropositive. CDR3s include the opening cysteine and the closing phenylalanine or tryptophan. D genes are given only for firm matches.

v_call	j_call	d_call	cdr3_aa	cdr3_nt
TRBV27	TRBJ2-1	TRBD2	CASSPLRGRAKADEQFF	TGTGCCAGCAGTCCTCTCCGCGGGAGGGCCAAAGCTGATGAGCAGTTCTTC
TRBV7-2	TRBJ1-5	NA	CASSPPGGVQPQHF	TGTGCCAGCAGCCCTCCGGGGGGGGTTCAGCCCCAGCATTTT
TRBV19	TRBJ1-3	TRBD1	CASSPTGVGNTIYF	TGTGCCAGTAGTCCGACAGGGGTCGGAAACACCATATATTTT
TRBV27	TRBJ1-1	NA	CASSPWTSMNTEAFF	TGTGCCAGCTCCCCCTGGACATCAATGAACACTGAAGCTTTCTTT
TRBV7-9	TRBJ2-5	TRBD1	CASSLGTGQETQYF	TGTGCCAGCAGCTTGGGGACAGGGCAAGAGACCCAGTACTTC
TRBV10-1	TRBJ2-2	NA	CASSEAVTGELFF	TGCGCCAGCAGTGAGGCAGTCACCGGGGAGCTGTTTTTT
TRBV28	TRBJ1-2	TRBD1	CASSPRGTKDRGLRGYTF	TGTGCCAGCAGTCCTAGGGGGACTAAGGACAGGGGGCTTCGGGGCTACACCTTC
TRBV4-1	TRBJ2-1	TRBD2	CASSQGASGRDEQFF	TGCGCCAGCAGCCAAGGGGCTAGCGGTCGGGATGAGCAGTTCTTC
TRBV9	TRBJ2-3	NA	CASSSSLSDTQYF	TGTGCCAGCAGCTCCTCCTTGTCAGATACGCAGTATTTT
TRBV25-1	TRBJ1-2	NA	CASSGQAVTSGYTF	TGTGCCAGCAGTGGACAGGCGGTGACGAGTGGCTACACCTTC
TRBV19	TRBJ2-4	NA	CASKIVGSDIQYF	TGTGCCAGTAAGATAGTGGGGAGCGACATTCAGTACTTC
TRBV16	TRBJ2-7	NA	CASSPRQDSEQYF	TGTGCCAGCAGCCCCCGTCAGGACTCGGAGCAGTACTTC
TRBV30	TRBJ1-1	NA	CAWSVGQGYTEAFF	TGTGCCTGGAGTGTAGGGCAGGGATACACTGAAGCTTTCTTT
TRBV4-1	TRBJ1-1	NA	CASSQGEGLDTEAFF	TGCGCCAGCAGCCAAGGGGAGGGGTTGGACACTGAAGCTTTCTTT
TRBV25-1	TRBJ2-2	TRBD1	CASRGQGSPGELFF	TGTGCCAGCAGAGGACAGGGGTCACCCGGGGAGCTGTTTTTT
TRBV10-1	TRBJ2-1	NA	CASIKIHNGENEQFF	TGCGCCAGCATAAAAATTCATAACGGGGAAAATGAGCAGTTCTTC
TRBV5-1	TRBJ1-1	NA	CASRAGLNTEAFF	TGCGCCAGCAGAGCGGGCCTGAACACTGAAGCTTTCTTT
TRBV18	TRBJ1-2	NA	CASSPSRPGAKQYGYTF	TGTGCCAGCTCACCATCTCGTCCAGGGGCGAAGCAATATGGCTACACCTTC
TRBV23-1	TRBJ2-2	TRBD2	CASSLGGVPANTGELFF	TGCGCCAGCAGTCTGGGGGGGGTGCCGGCGAACACCGGGGAGCTGTTTTTT
TRBV19	TRBJ2-1	TRBD2	CASSIISGSGSEQFF	TGTGCCAGTAGTATTATCAGCGGGAGTGGTAGTGAGCAGTTCTTC
TRBV4-1	TRBJ2-5	TRBD2	CASSRAGGTSGETQYF	TGCGCCAGCAGCCGTGCCGGTGGAACTAGCGGGGAGACCCAGTACTTC
TRBV9	TRBJ2-7	NA	CASSVVSRGEQYF	TGTGCCAGCAGCGTAGTTAGCAGGGGCGAGCAGTACTTC
TRBV28	TRBJ2-7	NA	CASHTPGRAYEQYF	TGTGCCAGCCATACACCCGGGAGAGCCTACGAGCAGTACTTC
TRBV9	TRBJ2-5	TRBD2	CASSVKRTSRETQYF	TGTGCCAGCAGCGTAAAAAGGACTAGTCGGGAGACCCAGTACTTC
TRBV6-1	TRBJ1-5	NA	CASSERSGSYQPQHF	TGTGCCAGCAGTGAAAGGTCAGGGTCGTATCAGCCCCAGCATTTT
TRBV28	TRBJ2-7	NA	CASSFFPGIANEQYF	TGTGCCAGCAGTTTCTTTCCCGGGATAGCCAACGAGCAGTACTTC
TRBV30	TRBJ2-6	TRBD1	CAWNDRAGANVLTF	TGTGCCTGGAACGACAGGGCTGGGGCCAACGTCCTGACTTTC
TRBV5-4	TRBJ2-7	TRBD2	CASSQQREIHEQYF	TGTGCCAGCAGCCAGCAGCGGGAGATCCACGAGCAGTACTTC
TRBV28	TRBJ1-4	NA	CASRVGEGVEKLFF	TGTGCCAGCAGGGTAGGGGAAGGGGTTGAAAAACTGTTTTTT
TRBV6-1	TRBJ1-5	NA	CASTRRGNGDQPQHF	TGTGCCAGCACCAGAAGGGGAAATGGGGATCAGCCCCAGCATTTT
TRBV19	TRBJ2-7	TRBD2	CASSKLDLAGADEQYF	TGTGCCAGTAGTAAACTAGACCTAGCGGGAGCGGACGAGCAGTACTTC
TRBV29-1	TRBJ1-1	TRBD1	CSVATGGADTEAFF	TGCAGCGTGGCTACAGGGGGCGCAGATACTGAAGCTTTCTTT
TRBV7-9	TRBJ2-1	TRBD2	CASSFGREDNEQFF	TGTGCCAGCAGCTTTGGGCGGGAGGACAATGAGCAGTTCTTC
TRBV5-4	TRBJ2-2	NA	CASSLKPGTQNTGELFF	TGTGCCAGCAGCCTGAAACCTGGGACACAGAACACCGGGGAGCTGTTTTTT
TRBV27	TRBJ2-3	NA	CASSEDTDTQYF	TGTGCCAGCAGTGAGGACACAGATACGCAGTATTTT